The clone carrying this TCR beta chain was observed a handful of times. The data are from a study of T cells in Graves' hyperthyroidism and ophthalmopathy. RNA transcripts served as the template for amplifying TCR beta CDR3 regions. Carried out on the TCR CDR3, a first-round RT-PCR used the HTBI primer set. TCRdb passed the multiplex PCR reads through MiXCR, listing each CDR3 protein once. This repertoire shows about 320,000 distinct CDR3 sequences, 16% found once; its top ten account for 33%. The CDR3 consists of 14 residues. Trimming at V came to 0 bases and at J to 5 bases, leaving 0 bases not matched to a gene. Germline loops: CDR1 SGHRS, CDR2 YFSETQ.

The rearrangement links TRBV5-1 to TRBJ2-2; 8 bases map to TRBD1. Material: blood. This receptor was identified in a young man with Graves' hyperthyroidism. The CDR3 sequence is CASSLGTGTGELFF. As DNA, the CDR3 is TGCGCCAGCAGCTTGGGGACAGGGACCGGGGAGCTGTTTTTT.